Presented here are 24 T cell receptor beta chains from one specimen sequenced in a study of CD8 T cells in ankylosing spondylitis. Via MiXCR, TCRdb re-called the 5' RACE reads, giving one row per CDR3 protein. The sample contains 250,000 to 300,000 distinct CDR3 sequences, around 18% of which appear only once. Material for sequencing was blood, either unsorted or a sorted T cell fraction (not recorded which). Receptor source: a male donor with ankylosing spondylitis or in good health (not recorded which).

There are a few counts of this clonotype. V and J are TRBV3-1 and TRBJ2-1, with D perhaps TRBD1 or TRBD2 (5 bases each). This CDR3 has 14 amino acids. CDR1 is LGHDT and CDR2 is YNNKEL in the germline V gene (reference sequence). Trimming removed 2 bases from V and 10 bases from J, with 15 bases in between. For the CDR3, the DNA is TGTGCCAGCAGCCAACGGGACGGAACGAGGGAGCAGTTCTTC. Residues: CASSQRDGTREQFF.

The rearrangement uses TRBV11-1 and TRBJ2-4, with D perhaps being TRBD1 or TRBD2 (5 bases each). Trimming stripped 3 bases from V and 2 bases from J, with 14 bases between. CDR1 and CDR2 from the germline V gene are SGHAT and FQDESV (reference sequence). This CDR3 is 16 amino acids long. DNA of the CDR3: TGTGCCAGCAGCTTTAGAGGGACCGGTTCCAAAAACATTCAGTACTTC. This gives the protein CASSFRGTGSKNIQYF. The full variable domain, with the rest looked up from reference TRBV11-1 and TRBJ2-4, is EAEVAQSPRYKITEKSQAVAFWCDPISGHATLYWYRQILGQGPELLVQFQDESVVDDSQLPKDRFSAERLKGVDSTLKIQPAELGDSAMYLCASSFRGTGSKNIQYFGAGTRLSVL.

The V and J genes are TRBV5-1 and TRBJ2-1; 9 nucleotides line up with TRBD1. CDR3 length equals 15 residues. Germline assignment: CDR1 SGHRS and CDR2 YFSETQ. Unmatched junction bases numbered 12, after V lost 7 bases and J lost 7 bases. The CDR3 region has the DNA TGCGCCAGCGGAACCGGGACAGGGCCTAATAATGAGCAGTTCTTC. Translating it yields CASGTGTGPNNEQFF.

This clonotype was recorded a few times. The chain combines TRBV12-3 or TRBV12-4 with TRBJ2-1, with D possibly being TRBD2 (5 bases). The length of the CDR3 is 14 residues. V was pared by 8 bases and J by 8 bases, with 19 bases between. CDR3 loop: CASFRGSGDYEQFF. The CDR3 DNA is TGTGCCAGCTTTCGAGGGTCCGGGGATTATGAGCAGTTCTTC.

This clonotype turned up a few times. The DNA for the CDR3 is TGTGCCAGCAGTTGGGGCCCGTTCCGTGGCTACACCTTC. As protein: CASSWGPFRGYTF. The rearrangement joins TRBV27 to TRBJ1-2, with TRBD1 as a possible D gene (5 bases). CDR1 is MNHEY, CDR2 SMNVEV, per germline (reference sequence). V was trimmed by 4 bases and J by 7 bases, leaving 13 bases between them. This CDR3 region has 13 residues.

This clonotype was picked up a small number of times. The chain employs TRBV2 and TRBJ2-1; 9 bases align to TRBD2. V gave up 6 bases and J gave up 5 bases; unmatched junction bases: 8. This CDR3 spans 15 amino acids. Per the germline V gene, CDR1 is SNHLY and CDR2 is FYNNEI. CDR3: CASSPRSGGNNEQFF. CDR3 nucleotide sequence: TGTGCCAGCAGCCCCAGGAGCGGGGGGAACAATGAGCAGTTCTTC. Full variable domain (outside the CDR3, taken from reference TRBV2 and TRBJ2-1): EPEVTQTPSHQVTQMGQEVILRCVPISNHLYFYWYRQILGQKVEFLVSFYNNEISEKSEIFDDQFSVERPDGSNFTLKIRSTKLEDSAMYFCASSPRSGGNNEQFFGPGTRLTVL.

A few counts support this clonotype. This sequence joins TRBV5-1 and TRBJ1-1, with a weak D call TRBD1 (5 bases). Trimming removed 4 bases from V and 0 bases from J, with 13 bases in between. The CDR3 is 15 amino acids. The germline gives CDR1 SGHRS, CDR2 YFSETQ. This CDR3 reads CASSTPGPMNTEAFF. The CDR3 DNA reads as TGCGCCAGCAGCACGCCGGGGCCCATGAACACTGAAGCTTTCTTT.

This clonotype has only a few counts. The chain has TRBV12-3 or TRBV12-4 and TRBJ1-2; tentative D call: TRBD1 (5 bases). The CDR3 spans 14 residues. Trimming left V 4 bases short and J 4 bases short, with 13 bases between. DNA of the CDR3: TGTGCCAGCAGTTCGGACGCAGGGAGCTATGGCTACACCTTC. It is translated as CASSSDAGSYGYTF.

This clonotype was observed a few times. The rearrangement links TRBV6-6 to TRBJ2-7, with a weak D call TRBD1 (7 bases). Germline values: CDR1 MNHNY, CDR2 SVGAGI (reference sequence). The CDR3 length is 12 residues. Deletions cut 5 bases from V and 5 bases from J, with 10 bases between. The CDR3 DNA reads TGTGCCAGCAGTCAGGGGGGCGACGAGCAGTACGTC. It is translated as CASSQGGDEQYV.

The chain has TRBV11-2 and TRBJ2-3; TRBD2 might be the D (5 bases). V was clipped by 5 bases and J by 4 bases, with 16 bases between them. Looked up from germline, CDR1 is SGHAT and CDR2 is FQNNGV. CDR3 size: 15 residues. CDR3 residues: CASSPRVAAADTQYF. Written as DNA, the CDR3 is TGTGCCAGCAGCCCGCGGGTGGCGGCTGCAGATACGCAGTATTTT. Full variable domain (outside the CDR3, taken from reference TRBV11-2 and TRBJ2-3): EAGVAQSPRYKIIEKRQSVAFWCNPISGHATLYWYQQILGQGPKLLIQFQNNGVVDDSQLPKDRFSAERLKGVDSTLKIQPAKLEDSAVYLCASSPRVAAADTQYFGPGTRLTVL.

This clonotype turned up a few times. CDR3 DNA sequence: TGTGCCAGCACCTTGGGGGACAGGGGGCATGGCTACACCTTC. It encodes CASTLGDRGHGYTF. The V gene is TRBV28, the J gene TRBJ1-2; 12 bases line up with TRBD1. V lost 7 bases to trimming and J lost 6 bases; unmatched junction nucleotides: 6. Germline CDR1 MDHEN, CDR2 SYDVKM. The CDR3 spans 14 residues.

This clonotype was found a few times. The genes are TRBV2 and TRBJ2-5; a possible D gene is TRBD2 (6 bases). There are 12 residues in the CDR3. Trimming took 6 bases from V and 5 from J, leaving 10 bases between them. Germline CDR1 SNHLY, CDR2 FYNNEI. The CDR3 region has the DNA TGTGCCAGCAGAGGAGGGTTGGAGACCCAGTACTTC. It encodes CASRGGLETQYF.

The chain is built from TRBV25-1 and TRBJ1-1; D uncertain. Germline-derived CDR1 and CDR2 are MGHDK and SYGVNS. CDR3 length: 13 residues. V was pared by 4 bases and J by 5 bases, with 11 bases between. The CDR3 protein is CASSARSVTEAFF. In nucleotides, the CDR3 is TGTGCCAGCAGTGCCCGAAGTGTAACTGAAGCTTTCTTT.

The sample holds one count of this clonotype. The J gene is TRBJ1-1, the V gene TRBV6-1; 8 bases fit TRBD1. The V and J ends lost 6 bases and 0 bases, in that order; junction bases with no gene match: 15. The CDR3 spans 18 residues. The V gene's germline CDR1 is MNHNS and CDR2 SASEGT. The CDR3 sequence is CASRIGTGVLGMNTEAFF. DNA of the CDR3: TGTGCCAGCAGGATCGGGACAGGAGTATTGGGGATGAACACTGAAGCTTTCTTT.

The rearrangement links TRBV7-9 to TRBJ2-2, with D hard to call. The V end was cut by 5 bases, the J end by 4 bases, with 11 bases between. The CDR3 spans 14 residues. The germline V gene encodes CDR1 SEHNR and CDR2 FQNEAQ (reference sequence). CDR3 coding DNA: TGTGCCAGCAGCGAGGATGGGTTCACCGGGGAGCTGTTTTTT. Amino acids: CASSEDGFTGELFF.

This clonotype has just a few counts. The rearrangement links TRBV20-1 to TRBJ1-3, with 7 positions matching TRBD1. The CDR3 sequence is 16 residues long. The germline gives CDR1 DFQATT, CDR2 SNEGSKA (reference sequence). Germline trimming cut 5 bases from V and 1 base from J; bases unmatched to any gene: 11. The CDR3 coding sequence is TGCAGTGCTCAGGAACAGGGGTACCCATCTGGAAACACCATATATTTT. It is translated as CSAQEQGYPSGNTIYF.

This clonotype came up many times. This rearrangement joins TRBV11-2 to TRBJ1-5; TRBD1 agrees at 9 bases. The CDR3 runs to 17 residues. V dropped 4 bases and J dropped 6; count of bases not matched to a gene: 13. Looked up from germline, CDR1 is SGHAT and CDR2 is FQNNGV. The CDR3 loop reads CASSSGGTGGFIQPQHF. The CDR3 nucleotides are TGTGCCAGCAGCTCCGGCGGTACAGGGGGCTTTATTCAGCCCCAGCATTTT.

This clonotype came up a few times. The chain carries TRBV20-1 and TRBJ2-2; 7 nucleotides agree with TRBD1. This CDR3 has 13 residues. V gave up 6 bases and J gave up 4 bases; unmatched junction bases: 5. Looked up from germline, CDR1 is DFQATT and CDR2 is SNEGSKA (reference sequence). This CDR3 reads CSAATGSTGELFF. For the CDR3, the DNA is TGCAGTGCAGCGACAGGGTCCACCGGGGAGCTGTTTTTT.

In its sample, this clonotype was seen many times. The chain joins TRBV12-3 or TRBV12-4 to TRBJ2-5; weak D call: TRBD2 (5 bases). V lost 5 bases and J lost 2, with 9 bases in between. This CDR3 comprises 13 residues. CDR3: CASSPGGQETQYF. Written as DNA, the CDR3 is TGTGCCAGCAGTCCAGGAGGACAAGAGACCCAGTACTTC.

This clonotype came up a few times. This chain connects TRBV28 to TRBJ2-5; 8 positions agree with TRBD2. The CDR3 sequence is 15 residues long. Germline V gives CDR1 MDHEN, CDR2 SYDVKM. Trimming cost V 5 bases and J 5 bases; bases outside gene matches: 10. This CDR3 is CASSPRAGREETQYF. The CDR3 bases are TGTGCCAGCAGTCCGCGGGCCGGGAGGGAGGAGACCCAGTACTTC. The whole variable domain, remainder taken from reference TRBV28 and TRBJ2-5, is DVKVTQSSRYLVKRTGEKVFLECVQDMDHENMFWYRQDPGLGLRLIYFSYDVKMKEKGDIPEGYSVSREKKERFSLILESASTNQTSMYLCASSPRAGREETQYFGPGTRLLVL.

In its sample, this clonotype was seen many times. This sequence joins TRBV6-1 and TRBJ2-7; 9 positions match TRBD1. The CDR3 runs 15 residues. Germline V lookup: CDR1 MNHNS, CDR2 SASEGT. The V gene end was trimmed by 5 bases and the J gene end by 2 bases; junction bases not matched to a gene: 7. CDR3 loop: CASSQTGTGTYEQYV. The CDR3 DNA sequence: TGTGCCAGCAGTCAAACCGGGACAGGGACCTACGAGCAGTACGTC.

This clonotype was observed a handful of times. The chain uses TRBV7-8 and TRBJ2-3; possible D gene TRBD1, 6 bases. Trimming pared 5 bases from V and 1 base from J, leaving 19 bases between. CDR3 length equals 17 residues. From germline, CDR1 is SGHVS and CDR2 FQNEAQ. The CDR3 sequence: CASSPPGVGAGTDTQYF. The CDR3 DNA reads TGTGCCAGCAGCCCCCCAGGGGTAGGGGCCGGCACAGATACGCAGTATTTT.

This clonotype appeared a few times. This chain uses TRBV5-5 with TRBJ2-2; the D call may be TRBD1 or TRBD2 (7 bases each). Looked up from germline, CDR1 is SGHKS and CDR2 is YYEKEE (reference sequence). The CDR3 is 16 amino acids. V was trimmed by 1 base and J by 1 base, leaving 11 bases between them. In DNA form, the CDR3 reads TGTGCCAGCAGCTTGCAGGGGGGGGGGAACACCGGGGAGCTGTTTTTT. Protein: CASSLQGGGNTGELFF.

This sequence joins TRBV29-1 and TRBJ2-7, with a weak D call TRBD1 (5 bases). The germline gives CDR1 SQVTM, CDR2 ANQGSEA. Trimming removed 7 bases at V and 0 bases at J, with 13 bases between. The CDR3 is made up of 13 amino acids. Here the CDR3 reads CSGPDRNSYEQYV. As DNA, the CDR3 is TGCAGCGGGCCCGACAGAAACTCCTACGAGCAGTACGTC.